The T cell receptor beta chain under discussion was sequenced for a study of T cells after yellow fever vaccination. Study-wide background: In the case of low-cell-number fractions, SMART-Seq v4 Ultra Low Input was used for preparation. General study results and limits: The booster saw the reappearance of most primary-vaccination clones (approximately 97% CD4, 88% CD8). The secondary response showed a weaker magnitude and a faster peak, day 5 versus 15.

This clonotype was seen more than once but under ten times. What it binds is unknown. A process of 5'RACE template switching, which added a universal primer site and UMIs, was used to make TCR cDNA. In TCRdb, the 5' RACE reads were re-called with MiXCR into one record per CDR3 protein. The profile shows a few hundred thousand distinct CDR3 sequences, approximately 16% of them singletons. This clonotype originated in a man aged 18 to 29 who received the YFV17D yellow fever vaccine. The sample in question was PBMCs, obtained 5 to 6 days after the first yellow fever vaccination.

The DNA for the CDR3 is TGTGCCAGCCTCAGGCAGGGCGGGGTTTCACCCCTCCACTTT. As protein: CASLRQGGVSPLHF. The chain has TRBV7-2 and TRBJ1-6, with D possibly being TRBD1 (5 bases). This CDR3 contains 14 residues. Germline CDR1 and CDR2: SGHTA and FQGNSA. Trimming removed 8 bases from V and 9 bases from J, with 17 bases in between. Based on the CDR3 plus reference TRBV7-2 and TRBJ1-6, the full variable domain is GAGVSQSPSNKVTEKGKDVELRCDPISGHTALYWYRQSLGQGLEFLIYFQGNSAPDKSGLPSDRFSAERTGGSVSTLTIQRTQQEDSAVYLCASLRQGGVSPLHFGNGTRLTVT.